What follows are 13 T cell receptor beta chains derived from one specimen sequenced in a study of CD8 T cells in Susac syndrome. It was with random hexamers that about 0.45 to 1 ug RNA was reverse transcribed. TCRdb independently ran MiXCR on the immunoSEQ multiplex PCR reads; one entry per CDR3 protein. This table has fewer than 65,000 distinct CDR3 sequences, roughly nine tenths appearing once. Sequenced input: CD8+ T cells from PBMCs. These receptors came from a human donor in good health.

This rearrangement joins TRBV29-1 to TRBJ1-1; D might be TRBD1 (5 bases). The CDR3 is made up of 12 amino acids. Germline values: CDR1 SQVTM, CDR2 ANQGSEA. V lost 1 base and J 6 bases, leaving 9 bases between the germline ends. The CDR3 protein is CSVEVRDAEAFF. The CDR3 DNA is TGCAGCGTTGAAGTCCGGGACGCTGAAGCTTTCTTT.

CDR3 sequence reads: CASSWGVESGRQYF. As DNA, the CDR3 is TGTGCCAGCAGCTGGGGCGTGGAAAGCGGTCGGCAGTACTTC. The chain employs TRBV7-9 and TRBJ2-7; the D call may be TRBD1 or TRBD2 (5 bases each). With 4 bases removed from V and 9 bases from J, the gap between germline ends came to 19 bases. Germline CDR1 SEHNR, CDR2 FQNEAQ (reference sequence). The CDR3 covers 14 residues.

The chain has TRBV3-1 and TRBJ2-2, with TRBD2 identical over 8 bases. The trim removed 3 bases at V and 2 bases at J, leaving 2 bases unmatched. CDR1 is LGHDT and CDR2 is YNNKEL in the germline V gene (reference sequence). The CDR3 is made up of 15 amino acids. CDR3 DNA: TGTGCCAGCAGCCACATAGCGGGAAACACCGGGGAGCTGTTTTTT. Protein sequence: CASSHIAGNTGELFF.

This chain uses TRBV5-5 with TRBJ1-2, with D perhaps TRBD1 (5 bases). V dropped 0 bases and J dropped 7 bases, with 13 bases sitting between them. The CDR3 is 14 residues long. The V gene's germline CDR1 is SGHKS and CDR2 YYEKEE (reference sequence). Here the CDR3 reads CASSLGQGLSGYTF. For the CDR3, the DNA is TGTGCCAGCAGCTTGGGGCAGGGTTTGAGTGGCTACACCTTC.

The V call is TRBV7-2, the J call TRBJ2-1; 7 bases map to TRBD2. Germline CDR1 SGHTA, CDR2 FQGNSA. The J segment lost 9 bases and the V segment lost 2 bases, leaving 4 bases of the junction unmatched. There are 13 residues in the CDR3. The CDR3 loop reads CASSLWEGIEQFF. CDR3 bases: TGTGCCAGCAGCTTATGGGAGGGGATTGAGCAGTTCTTC.

The CDR3, as DNA: TGTGCCAGCAGTTTAACAGGGGGCGAGTATGGCTACACCTTC. Its protein product is CASSLTGGEYGYTF. V usage is TRBV12-3 or TRBV12-4 and J usage is TRBJ1-2; 9 positions agree with TRBD1. V shed 2 bases, J shed 5 bases, and the junction held 3 bases outside the gene matches. CDR3 length equals 14 residues.

The chain joins TRBV19 to TRBJ1-2; a possible D gene is TRBD1 (5 bases). The V and J ends lost 10 bases and 3 bases respectively, with 9 bases between them. The CDR3 length is 11 residues. The V gene's germline CDR1 is LNHDA and CDR2 SQIVND (reference sequence). Here the CDR3 reads CATSTDYGYTF. As DNA, the CDR3 is TGTGCCACCTCGACAGACTATGGCTACACCTTC.

The chain recombines TRBV5-4 with TRBJ1-2, with D unresolved. Trimming pared 2 bases from V and 10 bases from J, leaving 9 bases between. The V gene's germline CDR1 is SGHNT and CDR2 YYREEE (reference sequence). CDR3 length: 11 amino acids. CDR3 region: CASSLGVIYTF. DNA for the CDR3: TGTGCCAGCAGCTTAGGAGTTATCTACACCTTC. Based on the CDR3 plus reference TRBV5-4 and TRBJ1-2, the full variable domain is ETGVTQSPTHLIKTRGQQVTLRCSSQSGHNTVSWYQQALGQGPQFIFQYYREEENGRGNFPPRFSGLQFPNYSSELNVNALELDDSALYLCASSLGVIYTFGSGTRLTVV.

The chain has TRBV4-2 and TRBJ2-7; a possible D gene is TRBD2 (6 bases). This CDR3 is built from 14 residues. Trimming took 6 bases from V and 1 from J, leaving 13 bases between them. CDR1 LGHNA and CDR2 YNFKEQ come from the germline V gene. The CDR3 sequence: CASRQAGGSYEQYF. In DNA form, the CDR3 reads TGTGCCAGCAGGCAGGCCGGGGGATCCTACGAGCAGTACTTC.

The chain carries TRBV5-1 and TRBJ2-7; 7 positions agree with TRBD1. The V gene end was trimmed by 3 bases and the J gene end by 0 bases; junction bases not matched to a gene: 6. This CDR3 has 15 amino acids. Germline CDR1 and CDR2: SGHRS and YFSETQ. CDR3: CASSYRDSPSYEQYF. CDR3 DNA: TGCGCCAGCAGCTACCGGGACAGCCCCTCCTACGAGCAGTACTTC.

This CDR3 is CASSMDGSYEQYF. The CDR3, as DNA: TGTGCCAGCTCCATGGACGGCTCCTACGAGCAGTACTTC. The chain uses TRBV18 and TRBJ2-7; D is unresolved. This CDR3 is built from 13 residues. The germline V gene has CDR1 KGHSH and CDR2 LQKENI. The germline V and J ends were trimmed by 6 bases and 0 bases, with 9 bases remaining between them.

The chain employs TRBV15 and TRBJ1-1, with a possible D match to TRBD1 (6 bases). Germline CDR1 LNHNV, CDR2 YYDKDF (reference sequence). This CDR3 contains 15 residues. Between the trimmed V and J ends, which lost 3 bases and 5 bases, there was a span of 16 bases. CDR3: CATSSDRTAETEAFF. The DNA for the CDR3 is TGTGCCACCAGCAGTGACAGGACGGCGGAGACTGAAGCTTTCTTT.

Regarding this clonotype: Relative to the germline gene, one junction end is altered; a read error may explain this. This chain uses TRBV12-3 or TRBV12-4 with TRBJ1-1; the match to TRBD1 covers 7 bases. This CDR3 region has 16 residues. The CDR3 reads CASSPTGVSPNTEVFF. As DNA, the CDR3 is TGTGCCAGCAGTCCAACAGGGGTTTCACCGAACACTGAAGTTTTCTTT.